This T cell receptor (beta chain) emerged from a study of PD-L1 blockade in urothelial cancer (dated by TCRdb to about 2017). About the investigation overall: All patients started therapy in about 2014 and received atezolizumab 1,200 mg intravenously every 3 weeks. Blood samples gave a median of about 130,000 T cells and tens of thousands of unique TCRs, with a median clonality of approximately 0.08. Blood samples were analyzed at two time points: 3 weeks after treatment start (second dose) and 6 weeks after treatment start. The study was an exploratory multi-omic analysis of somatic, immune and clinical correlates of response to PD-L1 blockade with atezolizumab in urothelial cancer. An ECOG performance status of 0 or 1 was recorded for the patients, and 0 to 3 prior chemotherapy regimens had been received by the patients. In the same patients who had TCR sequencing, pretreatment tumors also underwent whole exome sequencing and RNA sequencing. About 90% of the 29 patients were males with bladder-origin urothelial cancer, and about 65% of the roughly 30 reported a prior smoking history. Pretreatment tumor samples and matched peripheral blood, collected serially before and after atezolizumab treatment, underwent TCR sequencing. Twenty-nine patients had pretreatment blood TCR-seq, roughly 24 had at least one posttreatment blood collection, and roughly 24 had tumor TCR-seq. Durable clinical benefit was defined as progression-free survival longer than 6 months, and TCR features were also tested against progression-free and overall survival. Durable clinical benefit was achieved by nine patients and was not achieved by 20 patients. The full study reports these points: A pretreatment peripheral blood TCR clonality below the median was linked to improved progression-free and overall survival. At 3 weeks after the start of treatment, tumor-associated TCR clones in peripheral blood had expanded more in patients with durable benefit (n ≈ 23, p = 0.022). Small sample size (n ≈ 28) and many exploratory analyses mean the results are intended to be hypothesis-generating.

To estimate absolute template abundance from read counts, synthetic TCR analog templates were spiked into each PCR. The immunoSEQ assay was used to amplify TCRbeta CDR3 regions from genomic DNA with bias-controlled V and J gene primers. Sequencing of rearranged TCRbeta segments was performed at approximately 20X coverage. In the original analysis: Clustering was used to correct sequencing errors, and CDR3s were annotated against IMGT to assign V, D and J genes. Downstream analyses used only productive TCRbeta rearrangements and left out out-of-frame or stop-codon sequences. Clonality was computed as one minus Shannon entropy normalized by the log of the number of unique productive sequences. Fisher's exact test with Benjamini-Hochberg correction, at a threshold of adjusted p below 0.01, was used to find clones that differed between time points or between blood and tumor. Drawn from immuneACCESS, this table holds only the in-frame rearrangements with V and J called that TCRdb kept. Clones are partly lost; checked studies trace under half to an unresolved V gene and leave the rest unexplained. That table furnishes V, J and clone size, whereas the DNA furnished D and trimming. The sample table shows fewer than 50,000 clones, and about 90% are seen once. The top ten clones comprise roughly 8.2% of the sample.

A total of 25 to 30 patients with locally advanced or metastatic urothelial carcinoma, treated at Memorial Sloan Kettering on a trial protocol, made up the cohort. Peripheral blood mononuclear cells were collected from each patient pretreatment and during treatment, giving between 1 and 8 total time points per patient. The Qiagen DNeasy Blood extraction kit was used to purify genomic DNA from total PBMCs and tumor samples. PBMCs were collected pretreatment and during treatment, and were isolated and stored as previously described. About this clone: Its recognized antigen is unknown. Nothing much larger sits one base from this clone, and base qualities are not available.

Here V drops 1 base and J drops 5 bases, and the junction holds 9 bases not matched to any gene. Taken from the germline V gene, the CDR1 and CDR2 loops are MGHRA and YSYEKL. There are 18 amino acids in the CDR3, from cysteine to phenylalanine inclusive. The entry retains the CDR3 DNA only, 54 bases that are in frame from base 1. Source: PBMCs, taken around atezolizumab (anti-PD-L1) treatment. Here the chain combines TRBV4-1 and TRBJ2-1; 12 nucleotides in the junction match TRBD1. This clonotype originated in a man between 60 and 70 years old with urothelial cancer. The DNA sequence reads TGCGCCAGCAGCCAAGGCAGACCGGGACAGGGGGCAAACAATGAGCAGTTCTTC. It is translated as CASSQGRPGQGANNEQFF.